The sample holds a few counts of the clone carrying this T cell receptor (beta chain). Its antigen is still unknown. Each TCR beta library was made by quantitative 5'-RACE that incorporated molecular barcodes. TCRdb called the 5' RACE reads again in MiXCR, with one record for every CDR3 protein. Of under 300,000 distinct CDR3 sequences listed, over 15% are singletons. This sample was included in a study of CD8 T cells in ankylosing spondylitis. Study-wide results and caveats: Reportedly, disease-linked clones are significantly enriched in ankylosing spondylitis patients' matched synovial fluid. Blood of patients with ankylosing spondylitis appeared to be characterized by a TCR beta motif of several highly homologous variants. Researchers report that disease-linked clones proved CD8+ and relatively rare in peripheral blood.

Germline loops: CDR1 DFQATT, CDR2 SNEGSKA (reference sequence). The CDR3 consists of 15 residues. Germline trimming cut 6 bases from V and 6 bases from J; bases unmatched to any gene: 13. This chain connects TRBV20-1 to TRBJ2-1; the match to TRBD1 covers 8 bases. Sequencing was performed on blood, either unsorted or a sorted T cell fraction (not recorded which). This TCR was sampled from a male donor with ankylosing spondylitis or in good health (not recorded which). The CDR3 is CSAPFRDRQSNEQFF. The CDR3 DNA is TGCAGTGCCCCTTTCCGGGACAGGCAATCCAATGAGCAGTTCTTC.